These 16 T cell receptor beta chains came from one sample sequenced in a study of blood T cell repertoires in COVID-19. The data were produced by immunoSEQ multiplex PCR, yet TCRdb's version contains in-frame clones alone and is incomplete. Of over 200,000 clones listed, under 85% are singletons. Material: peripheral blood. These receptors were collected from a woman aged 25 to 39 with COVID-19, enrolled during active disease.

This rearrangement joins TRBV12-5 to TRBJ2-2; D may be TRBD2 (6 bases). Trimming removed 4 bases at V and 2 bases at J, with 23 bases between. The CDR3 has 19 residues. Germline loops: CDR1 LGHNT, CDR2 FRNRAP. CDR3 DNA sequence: TGTGCTAGTGGTTCATATAACCGGGGACTGTTAGTTAACACCGGGGAGCTGTTTTTT. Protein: CASGSYNRGLLVNTGELFF.

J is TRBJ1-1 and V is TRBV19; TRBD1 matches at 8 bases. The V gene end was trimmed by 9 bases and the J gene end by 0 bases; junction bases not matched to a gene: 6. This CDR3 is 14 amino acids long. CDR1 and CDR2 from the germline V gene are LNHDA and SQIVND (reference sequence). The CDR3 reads CARFDRGLNTEAFF. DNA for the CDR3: TGTGCCAGATTTGACAGGGGTCTGAACACTGAAGCTTTCTTT.

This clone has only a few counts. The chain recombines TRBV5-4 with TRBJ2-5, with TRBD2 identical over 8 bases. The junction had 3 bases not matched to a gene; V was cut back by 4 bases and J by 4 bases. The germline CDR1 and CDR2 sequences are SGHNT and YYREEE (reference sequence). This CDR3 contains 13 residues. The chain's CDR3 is CASSAGGRETQYF. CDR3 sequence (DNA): TGTGCCAGCAGCGCGGGGGGTAGAGAGACCCAGTACTTC.

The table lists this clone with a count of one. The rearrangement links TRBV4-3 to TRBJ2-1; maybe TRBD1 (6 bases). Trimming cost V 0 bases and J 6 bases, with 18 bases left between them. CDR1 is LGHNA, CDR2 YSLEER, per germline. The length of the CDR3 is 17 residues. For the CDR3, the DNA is TGCGCCAGCAGCCAAGAATTAGGCCAGCAAGGGGGCAATGAGCAGTTCTTC. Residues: CASSQELGQQGGNEQFF.

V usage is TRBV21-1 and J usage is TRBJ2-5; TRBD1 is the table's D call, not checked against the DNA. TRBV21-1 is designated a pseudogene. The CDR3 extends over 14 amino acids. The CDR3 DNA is TGTGCCAGCAGCAAGCACAGGGGGCGAGAGACCCAGTACTTC. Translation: CASSKHRGRETQYF.

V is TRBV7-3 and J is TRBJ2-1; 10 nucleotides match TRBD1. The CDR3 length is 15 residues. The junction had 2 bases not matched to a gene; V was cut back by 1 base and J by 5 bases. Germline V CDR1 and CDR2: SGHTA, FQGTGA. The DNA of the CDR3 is TGTGCCAGCAGCTTAAGTGGGACAGGGGACAATGAGCAGTTCTTC. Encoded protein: CASSLSGTGDNEQFF.

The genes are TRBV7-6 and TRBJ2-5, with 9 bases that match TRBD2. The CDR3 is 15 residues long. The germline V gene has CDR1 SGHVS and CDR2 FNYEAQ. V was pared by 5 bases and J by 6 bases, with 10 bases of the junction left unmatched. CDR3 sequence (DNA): TGTGCCAGCAGCCACGCGGGGGGGGCCGCTCAGACCCAGTACTTC. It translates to CASSHAGGAAQTQYF.

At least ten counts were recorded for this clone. The DNA of the CDR3 is TGCAGCGTTGTTCTTCCAGGGGGTCGGGACGAAGCTTTCTTT. This translates into CSVVLPGGRDEAFF. The chain combines TRBV29-1 with TRBJ1-1, with 7 nucleotides matching TRBD1. The length of the CDR3 is 14 residues. Germline V gives CDR1 SQVTM, CDR2 ANQGSEA. V was clipped by 4 bases and J by 8 bases; unmatched bases: 13.

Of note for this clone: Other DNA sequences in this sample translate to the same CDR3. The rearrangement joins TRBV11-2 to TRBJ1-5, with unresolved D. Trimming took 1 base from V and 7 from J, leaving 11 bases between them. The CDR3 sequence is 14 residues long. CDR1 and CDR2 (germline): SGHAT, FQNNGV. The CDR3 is CASSLGGGNQPQHF. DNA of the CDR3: TGTGCCAGCAGCTTAGGGGGAGGGAACCAGCCCCAGCATTTT.

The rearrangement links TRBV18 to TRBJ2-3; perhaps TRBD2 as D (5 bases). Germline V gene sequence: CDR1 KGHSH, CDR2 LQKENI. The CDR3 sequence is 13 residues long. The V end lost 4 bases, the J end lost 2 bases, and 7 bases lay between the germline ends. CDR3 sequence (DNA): TGTGCCAGCTCACACGACTACACAGATACGCAGTATTTT. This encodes CASSHDYTDTQYF. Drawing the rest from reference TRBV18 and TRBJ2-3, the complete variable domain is NAGVMQNPRHLVRRRGQEARLRCSPMKGHSHVYWYRQLPEEGLKFMVYLQKENIIDESGMPKERFSAEFPKEGPSILRIQQVVRGDSAAYFCASSHDYTDTQYFGPGTRLTVL.

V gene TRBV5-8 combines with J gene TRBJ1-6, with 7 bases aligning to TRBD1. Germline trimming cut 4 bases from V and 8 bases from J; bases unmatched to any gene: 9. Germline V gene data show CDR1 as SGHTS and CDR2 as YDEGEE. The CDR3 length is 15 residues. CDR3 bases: TGTGCCAGCAGCCCGCCGACAGGGTTCGATTCACCCCTCCACTTT. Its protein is CASSPPTGFDSPLHF.

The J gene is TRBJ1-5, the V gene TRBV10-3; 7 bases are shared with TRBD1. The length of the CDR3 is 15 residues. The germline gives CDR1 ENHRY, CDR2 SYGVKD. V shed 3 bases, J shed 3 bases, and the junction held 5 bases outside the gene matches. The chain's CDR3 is CAISETGTVNQPQHF. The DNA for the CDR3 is TGTGCCATCAGTGAAACCGGGACAGTCAATCAGCCCCAGCATTTT.

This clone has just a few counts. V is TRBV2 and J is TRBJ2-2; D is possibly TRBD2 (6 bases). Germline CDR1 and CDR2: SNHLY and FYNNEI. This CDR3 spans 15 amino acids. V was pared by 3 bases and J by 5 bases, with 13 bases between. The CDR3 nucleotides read TGTGCCAGCAGTGACATTCGCGGGGAGACCGGGGAGCTGTTTTTT. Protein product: CASSDIRGETGELFF.

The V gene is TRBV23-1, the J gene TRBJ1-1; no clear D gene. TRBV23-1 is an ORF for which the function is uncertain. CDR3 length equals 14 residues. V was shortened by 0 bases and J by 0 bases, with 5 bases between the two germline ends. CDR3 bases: TGCGCCAGCAGTCAATCTAAGCTGAACACTGAAGCTTTCTTT. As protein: CASSQSKLNTEAFF.

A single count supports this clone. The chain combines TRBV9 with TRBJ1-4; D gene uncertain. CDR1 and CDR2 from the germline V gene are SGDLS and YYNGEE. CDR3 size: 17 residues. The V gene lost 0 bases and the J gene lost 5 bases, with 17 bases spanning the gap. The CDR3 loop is CASSVATHGGVNEKLFF. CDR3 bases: TGTGCCAGCAGCGTAGCTACACATGGTGGAGTGAATGAAAAACTGTTTTTT.

The CDR3 loop reads CASSHGWTDTYEQYF. The CDR3 DNA follows: TGCGCCAGCAGCCATGGTTGGACAGACACCTACGAGCAGTACTTC. The chain has TRBV4-1 and TRBJ2-7; TRBD1 might be the D (6 bases). Trimming cost V 3 bases and J 2 bases, with 14 bases left between them. Germline assignment: CDR1 MGHRA and CDR2 YSYEKL. The CDR3 is 15 residues long.